This T cell receptor beta chain is drawn from a study of shared clonotypes between healthy human individuals. Several immunoSEQ plates received, in even portions, the genomic DNA of each subset. Libraries were prepared by immunoSEQ multiplex PCR; TCRdb keeps only in-frame clonotypes and omits some of them. In the table there are over 800,000 clones, roughly 92% of which are singletons. CDR1 is MNHEY, CDR2 SMNVEV, per germline (reference sequence). Trimming shortened V by 0 bases and J by 6 bases, and 6 bases separated the two germline ends. The CDR3 is 13 amino acids. The sample holds many counts of this clone. The same CDR3 also results from other DNA sequences found in this sample. Positive CCR7 selection of CD45RO-negative cells yielded the naive CD8 cells, and terminally differentiated effector memory CD45RA+ cells were excluded. Each donor was a Caucasian adult residing in Nashville, Tennessee.

The sequenced sample consisted of naive CD8+ T cells sorted from blood. The V call is TRBV27, the J call TRBJ2-1; D uncertain. This clonotype was obtained from a man in his thirties or forties in good health. CDR3 protein: CASSLSVRNEQFF. CDR3 bases: TGTGCCAGCAGTTTATCGGTGCGCAATGAGCAGTTCTTC.